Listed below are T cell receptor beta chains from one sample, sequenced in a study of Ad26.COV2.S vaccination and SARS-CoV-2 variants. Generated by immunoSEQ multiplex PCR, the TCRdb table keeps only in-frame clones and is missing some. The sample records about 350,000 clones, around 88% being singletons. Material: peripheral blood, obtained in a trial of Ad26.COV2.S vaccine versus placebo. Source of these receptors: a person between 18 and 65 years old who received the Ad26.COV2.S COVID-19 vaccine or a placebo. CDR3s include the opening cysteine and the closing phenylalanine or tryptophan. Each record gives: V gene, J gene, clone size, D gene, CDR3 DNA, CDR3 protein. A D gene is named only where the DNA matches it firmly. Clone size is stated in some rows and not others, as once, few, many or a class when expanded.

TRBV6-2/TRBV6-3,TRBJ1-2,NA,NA,TGTGCCAGCAGTCCCCTCGGAGGGGGTTCGTATGGCTACACCTTC,CASSPLGGGSYGYTF
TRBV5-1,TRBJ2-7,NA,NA,TGCGCCAGCAGCTTGGGAGGGCCTACTACAGAGCAGTACTTC,CASSLGGPTTEQYF
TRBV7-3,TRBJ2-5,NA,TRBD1,TGTGCCAGCAGCTTAAACAGGGGATCCCGAGAGACCCAGTACTTC,CASSLNRGSRETQYF
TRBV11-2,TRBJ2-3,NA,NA,TGTGCCAGCAGCTTAGTTTTCAGCACAGATACGCAGTATTTT,CASSLVFSTDTQYF
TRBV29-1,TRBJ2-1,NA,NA,TGCAGCGTTGAAAACTACAATGAGCAGTTCTTC,CSVENYNEQFF
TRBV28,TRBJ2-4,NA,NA,TGTGCCAGCAGTACCGACCTAGCCAAAAACATTCAGTACTTC,CASSTDLAKNIQYF
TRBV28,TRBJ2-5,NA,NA,TGTGCCAGCAGTTTAACTGGGGTTGGAGAGACCCAGTACTTC,CASSLTGVGETQYF
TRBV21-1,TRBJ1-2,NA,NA,TGTGCCAGCCCAACCCCGACAGCCGTCACCGCCGATAACTATGGCTACACCTTC,CASPTPTAVTADNYGYTF
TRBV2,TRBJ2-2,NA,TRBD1,TGTGCCAGCAGTTTACAGGGGAACGGGGAGCTGTTTTTT,CASSLQGNGELFF
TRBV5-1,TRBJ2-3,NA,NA,TGCGCCAGCAGCCCGGACGGGGGGCCCGAAGATACGCAGTATTTT,CASSPDGGPEDTQYF
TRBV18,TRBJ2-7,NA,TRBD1,TGTGCCAGCTCACCACCGGTAGGGACAGGGCGTGACGAGCAGTACTTC,CASSPPVGTGRDEQYF
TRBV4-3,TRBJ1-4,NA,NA,TGCGCCAGCAGCCAAGATAGGAGAGAAAAACTGTTTTTT,CASSQDRREKLFF
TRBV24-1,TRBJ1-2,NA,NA,TGTGCCACCAGTGCAAGGGAGTCAGGGTTCGGGGGCTACACCTTC,CATSARESGFGGYTF
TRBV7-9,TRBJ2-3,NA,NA,TGTGCCAGCAGCTTAGCGGAGGGATGGGTAACAGATACGCAGTATTTT,CASSLAEGWVTDTQYF
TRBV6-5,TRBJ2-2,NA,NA,TGTGCCAGCAGTTACGGAGTGGGCTCCGGGGAGCTGTTTTTT,CASSYGVGSGELFF
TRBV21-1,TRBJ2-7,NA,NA,TGTGCCAGCAGCAAAGGACCAAGAGGGACGCTCTACGAGCAGTACTTC,CASSKGPRGTLYEQYF
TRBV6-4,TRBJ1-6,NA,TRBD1,TGTGCCAGCAGTCAGGGGGGGAATTCACCCCTCCACTTT,CASSQGGNSPLHF
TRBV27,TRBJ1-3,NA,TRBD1,TGTGCCAGCAGCCCACGGGACAGCTTCTCTGGAAACACCATATATTTT,CASSPRDSFSGNTIYF
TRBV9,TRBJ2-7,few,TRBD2,TGTGCCAGCAGCCGGGCGGGAGAACCCTACGAGCAGTACTTC,CASSRAGEPYEQYF
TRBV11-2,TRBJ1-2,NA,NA,TGTGCCAGCAGCTTAGCCTCCACTACTATCTCTCTCTATGGCTACACCTTC,CASSLASTTISLYGYTF
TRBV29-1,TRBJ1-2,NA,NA,TGCAGCGTTGTATCAGGGGACTATGGCTACACCTTC,CSVVSGDYGYTF
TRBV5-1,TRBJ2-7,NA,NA,TGCGCCAGCAGCTTGGGGCAGGGTTTCAACGAGCAGTACTTC,CASSLGQGFNEQYF
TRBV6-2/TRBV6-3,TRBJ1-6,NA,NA,TGTGCCAGCAGTTCCGGTAATTCACCCCTCCACTTT,CASSSGNSPLHF
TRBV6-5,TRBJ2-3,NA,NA,TGTGCCAGCAGTTGGGGTCGGACAGATACGCAGTATTTT,CASSWGRTDTQYF
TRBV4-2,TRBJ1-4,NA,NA,TGTGCCAGCAGCCAGACGAGGACGGATGAAAAACTGTTTTTT,CASSQTRTDEKLFF
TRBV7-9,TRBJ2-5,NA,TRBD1,TGTGCCAGCAGCTCCGGACAGGGGAGAGAGACCCAGTACTTC,CASSSGQGRETQYF
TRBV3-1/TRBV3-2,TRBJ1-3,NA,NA,TGTGCCAGCAGCCGCAGCGACAGAGTAATATATTTT,CASSRSDRVIYF
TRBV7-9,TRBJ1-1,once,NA,TGTGCCAGCAACCGGACACCGAACACTGAAGCTTTCTTT,CASNRTPNTEAFF